One sample yielded the 25 T cell receptor beta chains listed below, sequenced in a study of cytomegalovirus exposure and HLA in healthy donors. Amplification used 60 Vbeta primers and 13 Jbeta primers. Profiling relied on immunoSEQ multiplex PCR, and the TCRdb table lists in-frame clones only, not all of them. The data show some 110,000 clones, around 83% seen once. Specimen: PBMCs. The source of these receptors is a man aged 25 to 40 in good health and CMV-seropositive.

This chain uses TRBV6-6 with TRBJ1-5; D remains ambiguous. Germline lookup yields CDR1 MNHNY and CDR2 SVGAGI (reference sequence). The V gene lost 2 bases and the J gene lost 2 bases, with 7 bases spanning the gap. This CDR3 is 14 amino acids long. The CDR3 DNA is TGTGCCAGCAGTTACGGGCAGGGCAATCAGCCCCAGCATTTT. It translates to CASSYGQGNQPQHF.

Regarding this clone: Different DNA sequences within this sample yield the same CDR3. V is TRBV6-5 and J is TRBJ1-1; unclear D gene. This CDR3 is built from 14 residues. The V gene lost 0 bases and the J gene lost 1 base, with 6 bases spanning the gap. Germline V gives CDR1 MNHEY, CDR2 SVGAGI. The CDR3 bases are TGTGCCAGCAGTTACTCTGGCGGGAACACTGAAGCTTTCTTT. Amino acid sequence: CASSYSGGNTEAFF.

The chain employs TRBV9 and TRBJ2-1; TRBD1 is a possible D gene (5 bases). The CDR3 totals 13 residues. Deletions cut 2 bases from V and 7 bases from J, with 10 bases between. CDR1 and CDR2 (germline): SGDLS, YYNGEE. The CDR3 DNA reads TGTGCCAGCAGCGTTGGGGCAGGGAATGAGCAGTTCTTC. This sequence encodes CASSVGAGNEQFF. Full variable domain (outside the CDR3, taken from reference TRBV9 and TRBJ2-1): DSGVTQTPKHLITATGQRVTLRCSPRSGDLSVYWYQQSLDQGLQFLIQYYNGEERAKGNILERFSAQQFPDLHSELNLSSLELGDSALYFCASSVGAGNEQFFGPGTRLTVL.

V gene TRBV29-1 combines with J gene TRBJ2-1; 7 nucleotides align to TRBD2. The germline V gene has CDR1 SQVTM and CDR2 ANQGSEA. The CDR3 has 17 amino acids. Trimming cost V 0 bases and J 4 bases; bases outside gene matches: 12. CDR3 sequence: CSVEDRVGGRGYNEQFF. The CDR3 DNA reads as TGCAGCGTTGAAGATCGAGTGGGCGGGAGAGGATACAATGAGCAGTTCTTC.

A single count supports this clone. The CDR3 spells CASSWSFGGNNEQFF. For the CDR3, the DNA is TGTGCCAGCAGTTGGTCTTTCGGGGGGAACAATGAGCAGTTCTTC. The V and J genes are TRBV6-5 and TRBJ2-1; TRBD2 matches 7 bases. The CDR3 has 15 amino acids. The germline V gene has CDR1 MNHEY and CDR2 SVGAGI. The V and J ends lost 4 bases and 5 bases, in that order; junction bases with no gene match: 8.

The chain links TRBV5-1 to TRBJ1-4; D is unresolved. The CDR3 is made up of 13 amino acids. Germline V lookup: CDR1 SGHRS, CDR2 YFSETQ. Trimming took off 4 bases at V and 8 bases at J, with 12 bases between the two ends. The CDR3 spells CASSANGREKLFF. CDR3 coding DNA: TGCGCCAGCAGCGCAAACGGGAGAGAAAAACTGTTTTTT.

V usage is TRBV27 and J usage is TRBJ2-5, with D possibly matching TRBD1 (7 bases). The DNA end lines up better with TRBJ2-7; the J call may be wrong. The CDR3 length is 13 residues. The V gene's germline CDR1 is MNHEY and CDR2 SMNVEV (reference sequence). The CDR3 DNA follows: TGTGCCAGCAGTTCTACAGGGGAGGACGAGCAGTACTTC. This gives the protein CASSSTGEDEQYF.

The chain carries TRBV9 and TRBJ1-2; D gene ambiguous. Trimming shortened V by 0 bases and J by 2 bases, and 8 bases separated the two germline ends. Germline V gives CDR1 SGDLS, CDR2 YYNGEE. The CDR3 totals 14 residues. The CDR3 nucleotides read TGTGCCAGCAGCGTAGTGTCGCAGAACTATGGCTACACCTTC. Amino acids: CASSVVSQNYGYTF.

J is TRBJ2-2 and V is TRBV5-1; possibly TRBD2 for D (5 bases). This CDR3 contains 13 residues. The germline V gene encodes CDR1 SGHRS and CDR2 YFSETQ. The V and J ends lost 9 bases and 2 bases respectively, with 11 bases between them. The CDR3 spells CAIELENTGELFF. CDR3 bases: TGCGCCATCGAACTAGAAAACACCGGGGAGCTGTTTTTT.

V is TRBV4-1 and J is TRBJ1-3; TRBD1 matches at 10 bases. The ends lost 5 bases at V and 1 base at J; junction bases unmatched: 2. There are 15 residues in the CDR3. CDR1 MGHRA and CDR2 YSYEKL come from the germline V gene. This CDR3 reads CASSGTGVSGNTIYF. CDR3 coding DNA: TGCGCCAGCAGCGGGACAGGGGTGTCTGGAAACACCATATATTTT.

This chain uses TRBV7-2 with TRBJ1-1, with D unresolved. The V and J ends lost 4 bases and 0 bases respectively, with 6 bases between them. Germline V gene lookup returns CDR1 SGHTA and CDR2 FQGNSA. The CDR3 is 13 residues long. CDR3 nucleotides: TGTGCCAGCAGCTCGGGATTGAACACTGAAGCTTTCTTT. Translated: CASSSGLNTEAFF.

This chain links TRBV5-4 with TRBJ1-2, with a tentative D call TRBD1 (5 bases). Deletions cut 6 bases from V and 4 bases from J, with 19 bases between. There are 15 residues in the CDR3. Germline V gives CDR1 SGHNT, CDR2 YYREEE (reference sequence). CDR3 in amino acids: CASTSGPAGGYGYTF. The DNA for the CDR3 is TGTGCCAGCACCTCGGGACCGGCCGGGGGCTATGGCTACACCTTC.

This chain uses TRBV7-9 with TRBJ2-1; 14 positions agree with TRBD2. The CDR3 runs 19 residues. The J segment lost 4 bases and the V segment lost 0 bases, leaving 8 bases of the junction unmatched. Germline lookup yields CDR1 SEHNR and CDR2 FQNEAQ (reference sequence). The CDR3 nucleotides read TGTGCCAGCAGCTTAGCGAGACTAGCGGGGGGGGACTATTACAATGAGCAGTTCTTC. It translates to CASSLARLAGGDYYNEQFF.

The rearrangement joins TRBV29-1 to TRBJ2-1, with D possibly matching TRBD1 (6 bases). Between the trimmed V and J ends, which lost 1 base and 7 bases, there was a span of 17 bases. CDR3 length: 15 amino acids. Germline CDR1 and CDR2: SQVTM and ANQGSEA. Written as DNA, the CDR3 is TGCAGCGTTGAAGGCCCAGGGGTTCCTATGAATGAGCAGTTCTTC. It translates to CSVEGPGVPMNEQFF.

The gene calls are TRBV7-2 and TRBJ2-5; 9 bases are a match to TRBD1. TRBJ2-7 explains the end of the DNA better; the J call may be wrong. CDR3 length equals 15 residues. Germline V gene sequence: CDR1 SGHTA, CDR2 FQGNSA. The CDR3 DNA is TGTGCCAGCAGCCCGGGGACAGGGTACTCCTACGAGCAGTACTTC. Translation: CASSPGTGYSYEQYF.

This clone came up a few times. The chain links TRBV6-5 to TRBJ2-3; D might be TRBD2 (5 bases). V was pared by 2 bases and J by 4 bases, with 13 bases between. This CDR3 contains 15 residues. Germline V gives CDR1 MNHEY, CDR2 SVGAGI. The CDR3 here is CASSYEGPEPDTQYF. The CDR3 DNA is TGTGCCAGCAGTTACGAGGGCCCGGAACCAGATACGCAGTATTTT.

This clone was detected only a few times. The J gene is TRBJ2-3, the V gene TRBV5-1, with TRBD2 identical over 10 bases. The CDR3 length is 15 residues. The V gene's germline CDR1 is SGHRS and CDR2 YFSETQ. The ends lost 4 bases at V and 2 bases at J; junction bases unmatched: 4. CDR3 in DNA: TGCGCCAGCAGCCCCGGGACTAGCGACACAGATACGCAGTATTTT. Translated: CASSPGTSDTDTQYF.

The chain uses TRBV19 and TRBJ1-1, with D maybe TRBD1 (5 bases). CDR1 is LNHDA, CDR2 SQIVND, per germline (reference sequence). The ends were cut back, 7 bases at V and 5 bases at J, with 14 bases in the middle. This CDR3 has 13 residues. CDR3 loop: CASTLGGWTEAFF. CDR3 coding DNA: TGTGCCAGTACCCTCGGGGGTTGGACTGAAGCTTTCTTT.

The rearrangement uses TRBV6-1 and TRBJ2-4; no clear D gene. The V gene's germline CDR1 is MNHNS and CDR2 SASEGT. With 2 bases removed from V and 0 bases from J, the gap between germline ends came to 14 bases. This CDR3 region has 17 residues. CDR3 nucleotides: TGTGCCAGCAGTGAAAAAAAACGGTCTCTAGCCAAAAACATTCAGTACTTC. Translated: CASSEKKRSLAKNIQYF.

This chain connects TRBV7-6 to TRBJ2-1; D may be TRBD1 (5 bases). CDR3 length: 16 residues. V lost 2 bases, J lost 1 base, and 12 bases lay in between. In germline, CDR1 is SGHVS, CDR2 FNYEAQ. For the CDR3, the DNA is TGTGCCAGCAGCTTATGGGGCGGATCATCCTACAATGAGCAGTTCTTC. This sequence encodes CASSLWGGSSYNEQFF.

The J gene is TRBJ1-4, the V gene TRBV7-9, with D perhaps matching TRBD1 (6 bases). Germline lookup yields CDR1 SEHNR and CDR2 FQNEAQ (reference sequence). Between the trimmed V and J ends, which lost 5 bases and 8 bases, there was a span of 21 bases. There are 16 residues in the CDR3. CDR3 sequence reads: CASSPWDGTLGEKLFF. CDR3 coding DNA: TGTGCCAGCAGCCCCTGGGATGGGACATTAGGAGAAAAACTGTTTTTT.

V gene TRBV27 combines with J gene TRBJ2-5; 9 positions match TRBD2. Losses at the gene ends were 3 bases for V and 7 bases for J; bases not matched to a gene: 6. Per the germline V gene, CDR1 is MNHEY and CDR2 is SMNVEV (reference sequence). The CDR3 loop spans 14 amino acids. The CDR3 here is CASSFMGLAGTQYF. The CDR3 region has the DNA TGTGCCAGCAGTTTTATGGGACTAGCTGGGACCCAGTACTTC.

The CDR3 region has the DNA TGTGCCAGCAGCGTAACTAGCGGCGGCACAGATACGCAGTATTTT. Translating gives CASSVTSGGTDTQYF. This chain joins TRBV14 and TRBJ2-3, with 8 nucleotides matching TRBD2. The CDR3 covers 15 residues. Trimming removed 5 bases from V and 1 base from J; junction bases left unmatched: 5. Germline V gives CDR1 SGHDN, CDR2 FVKESK.

The genes are TRBV7-6 and TRBJ2-5, with D perhaps matching TRBD2 (6 bases). Between the trimmed V and J ends, which lost 5 bases and 6 bases, there was a span of 22 bases. The CDR3 sequence is 16 residues long. CDR1 and CDR2 (germline): SGHVS, FNYEAQ. The CDR3 loop reads CASSLGGTFSRQTQYF. The CDR3 nucleotides read TGTGCCAGCAGCCTCGGAGGGACCTTCTCGCGGCAGACCCAGTACTTC.

In regard to this clone: Germline is not matched at one junction end, which may reflect a read error. V gene TRBV5-1 combines with J gene TRBJ2-7; a weak D match, TRBD1 (6 bases). The CDR3 has 14 residues. Germline CDR1 reads SGHRS; CDR2 reads YFSETQ. CDR3 sequence reads: CVSSLMTGSYEQYF. The CDR3 DNA sequence: TGCGTCAGCAGCTTAATGACAGGCTCTTACGAGCAGTACTTC.